This TCR beta chain comes out of a study of cytomegalovirus exposure and HLA in healthy donors. Background on the study: In a previous analysis, some 110 million unique TCR beta sequences were found from 150 million to 200 million T cells. Study findings and constraints: An analysis that was carried out later associated 17,000 or so TCR beta sequences with HLA alleles at 0.05 false discovery rate. Later analysis placed DRB1 highest and HLA-C lowest in TCR association rates, which differed by HLA locus.

With regard to this clone: Its antigen is unidentified.

V trimming: 4 bases; J trimming: 6 bases; junction bases outside the gene matches: 8. The germline V gene has CDR1 LGHNT and CDR2 FRNRAP. This CDR3 has 15 amino acids. Vbeta (60) and Jbeta (13) primers were used in the PCR. As processed by the authors: Counted up in a later analysis, unique TCR beta chains came to 65 million to 80 million, with around 10 million shared. Profiling relied on immunoSEQ multiplex PCR, and the TCRdb table lists in-frame clones only, not all of them. Clonal size and the V and J genes are those of that table, whereas D and trimming came from the DNA. This table has 90,000 to 150,000 clones, approximately 80% appearing once.

This receptor was obtained from a female donor in good health and CMV-seronegative. Sequencing input: PBMCs. The rearrangement joins TRBV12-5 to TRBJ1-5; TRBD1 agrees at 8 bases. CDR3 in amino acids: CASGSSSGGLQPQHF. The CDR3 DNA sequence: TGTGCTAGTGGTTCATCTTCAGGGGGCCTTCAGCCCCAGCATTTT.